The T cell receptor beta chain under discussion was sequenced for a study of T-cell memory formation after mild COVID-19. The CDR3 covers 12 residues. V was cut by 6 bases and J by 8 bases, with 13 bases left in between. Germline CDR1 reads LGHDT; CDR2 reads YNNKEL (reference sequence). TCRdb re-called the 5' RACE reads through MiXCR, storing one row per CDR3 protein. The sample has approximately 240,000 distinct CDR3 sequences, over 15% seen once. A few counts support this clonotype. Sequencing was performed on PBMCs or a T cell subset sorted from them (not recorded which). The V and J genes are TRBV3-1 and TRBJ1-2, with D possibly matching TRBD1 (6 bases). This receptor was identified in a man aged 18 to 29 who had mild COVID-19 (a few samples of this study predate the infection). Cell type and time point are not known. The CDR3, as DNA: TGTGCCAGCAGACTACAGGGCTACGGCTACACCTTC. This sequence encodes CASRLQGYGYTF.